Presented here are 26 T cell receptor beta chains from one specimen sequenced in a study of prognosis after radiotherapy for stage I lung cancer. It was by two-round multiplex PCR that TCR beta CDR3 was amplified from genomic DNA. Primers targeting each individual TRBV and TRBJ gene were applied in first-round PCR. MiXCR, applied by TCRdb to the multiplex PCR reads, yields one record per CDR3 protein. This table holds about 30,000 distinct CDR3 sequences, 40% to 55% found once. Sequenced here: PBMCs, sampled before or after stereotactic body radiation therapy (not recorded which). The receptor source for this set is a donor aged 50 or older with non-small cell lung cancer.

This clonotype was detected once. A junction boundary mismatches the germline segment, possibly from a read error. J is TRBJ2-1 and V is TRBV3-1; tentative D call: TRBD2 (6 bases). Germline assignment: CDR1 LGHDT and CDR2 YNNKEL (reference sequence). This CDR3 has 18 amino acids. The CDR3 loop reads CVSSRKTSGVSSYNEQFF. In DNA form, the CDR3 reads TGTGTCAGCAGTCGTAAGACTAGTGGGGTTAGCTCCTACAATGAGCAGTTCTTC.

This clonotype was counted many times. The chain has TRBV24-1 and TRBJ2-5, with D tentatively TRBD2 (5 bases). From germline, CDR1 is KGHDR and CDR2 SFDVKD. V shed 6 bases and J shed 5 bases, with 12 bases lying between them. The CDR3 contains 13 residues. CDR3 nucleotides: TGTGCCACCAGTTTAGATTGGGAGGAGACCCAGTACTTC. Translation: CATSLDWEETQYF.

This clonotype was recorded at least ten times. The rearrangement links TRBV27 to TRBJ2-1; 10 nucleotides match TRBD2. Per the germline V gene, CDR1 is MNHEY and CDR2 is SMNVEV (reference sequence). The V gene end was trimmed by 2 bases and the J gene end by 7 bases; junction bases not matched to a gene: 11. The CDR3 has 17 amino acids. The CDR3 is CASSLISGLAGDNEQFF. The CDR3 DNA follows: TGTGCCAGCAGTTTAATTTCAGGGCTAGCGGGAGATAATGAGCAGTTCTTC.

About this clonotype itself: This likely traces to a read error, being one base from a far larger clone. This chain joins TRBV6-4 and TRBJ1-1; 9 nucleotides agree with TRBD1. CDR1 and CDR2 (germline): MRHNA, SNTAGT. The ends lost 7 bases at V and 5 bases at J; junction bases unmatched: 8. The CDR3 extends over 14 amino acids. CDR3 sequence reads: CASIWDRERTEAFF. Here the CDR3 DNA reads TGTGCCAGCATTTGGGACAGGGAGAGGACTGAAGCTTTCTTT.

As concerns this clonotype: This may arise from a read error, as a much more abundant clone is one base away. This chain connects TRBV5-6 to TRBJ2-3; D is undetermined. Trimming stripped 4 bases from V and 6 bases from J, with 6 bases between. The CDR3 spans 11 residues. CDR1 is SGHDT, CDR2 YYEEEE, per germline. The CDR3 DNA sequence: TGTGCCAGCAGCCGGATGGATACGCAGTATTTT. Its protein is CASSRMDTQYF. Using reference TRBV5-6 and TRBJ2-3 for the parts outside the CDR3, the full variable domain is DAGVTQSPTHLIKTRGQQVTLRCSPKSGHDTVSWYQQALGQGPQFIFQYYEEEERQRGNFPDRFSGHQFPNYSSELNVNALLLGDSALYLCASSRMDTQYFGPGTRLTVL.

This clonotype was observed at least ten times. The chain employs TRBV28 and TRBJ2-5, with TRBD1 as a possible D gene (5 bases). V dropped 8 bases and J dropped 3 bases, with 10 bases sitting between them. The CDR3 loop spans 12 amino acids. The germline CDR1 and CDR2 sequences are MDHEN and SYDVKM. CDR3 loop: CASSSGKETQYF. In nucleotides, the CDR3 is TGTGCCAGCTCCTCAGGGAAAGAGACCCAGTACTTC.

Worth noting for this clonotype: A read error may explain this, as a much larger clone is one base away. The chain is built from TRBV3-2 and TRBJ1-5; the table's D call of TRBD1 was not tested on the DNA. TRBV3-2 is reported as a pseudogene. This CDR3 has 15 amino acids. The CDR3 DNA follows: TGTGCCAGCAGCCGATCACAGGGACCCCAACAGCCCCAGCATTTT. This sequence encodes CASSRSQGPQQPQHF.

J is TRBJ1-1 and V is TRBV11-1; 8 nucleotides align to TRBD1. Germline lookup yields CDR1 SGHAT and CDR2 FQDESV (reference sequence). The CDR3 contains 17 residues. V lost 3 bases and J lost 2; bases outside the gene matches: 11. This chain's CDR3 is CASSLMGTGVGNTEAFF. The DNA of the CDR3 is TGTGCCAGCAGCTTGATGGGGACAGGTGTCGGAAACACTGAAGCTTTCTTT.

V usage is TRBV28 and J usage is TRBJ2-7; D unresolved. The V end lost 5 bases, the J end lost 1 base, and 12 bases lay between the germline ends. CDR1 and CDR2 (germline): MDHEN, SYDVKM. There are 14 residues in the CDR3. The CDR3 region is CASSTRMGSYEQYF. The DNA of the CDR3 is TGTGCCAGCAGTACCAGGATGGGGTCCTACGAGCAGTACTTC.

This clonotype was counted many times. In DNA, the CDR3 is TGTGCCAGCAGCCAATCTGGGTACGAGCAGTACTTC. It specifies CASSQSGYEQYF. The chain is built from TRBV16 and TRBJ2-7, with D uncertain. Germline V gene lookup returns CDR1 KGHSY and CDR2 FQNENV. V was trimmed by 0 bases and J by 4 bases, leaving 4 bases between them. The CDR3 runs to 12 residues.

The chain links TRBV24-1 to TRBJ2-7; D remains unclear. Per germline, CDR1 KGHDR and CDR2 SFDVKD. There are 13 residues in the CDR3. V shed 3 bases and J shed 3 bases, with 8 bases lying between them. The CDR3 bases are TGTGCCACCAGTGATATCCTCATCTACGAGCAGTACTTC. The encoded protein is CATSDILIYEQYF.

A word on this clonotype: One junction end disagrees with the germline gene, perhaps due to a read error. The chain uses TRBV30 and TRBJ2-7; D gene unclear. Germline CDR1 is GTSNPN and CDR2 is SVGIG (reference sequence). CDR3 length: 11 residues. For the CDR3, the DNA is TGTGCCTACGGGTCTGGTTACGAGCATTACTTC. This translates into CAYGSGYEHYF.

Comments on this clonotype: The germline gene is not matched at one end of the junction; a read error may be the cause. This chain links TRBV7-2 with TRBJ1-5; D not resolved. From germline, CDR1 is SGHTA and CDR2 FQGNSA. The CDR3 extends over 15 amino acids. The CDR3 DNA is TGTGCCAGCAGATTATTCGTGAACAACAATCAGCCCCAGCATTTC. The encoded protein is CASRLFVNNNQPQHF.

Points on this clonotype: Mismatch with germline at one junction end may stem from a read error. The genes are TRBV13 and TRBJ2-7, with D perhaps matching TRBD2 (6 bases). The germline V gene has CDR1 PRHDT and CDR2 FYEKMQ (reference sequence). The CDR3 is 16 residues long. The CDR3 is CVSSMEVSGIGDEQYF. The CDR3 DNA follows: TGTGTCAGCAGCATGGAGGTTAGCGGTATTGGAGACGAGCAGTACTTC.

There are many counts of this clonotype. The V call is TRBV18, the J call TRBJ2-5, with TRBD2 matching over 8 bases. The CDR3 spans 16 residues. Germline lookup yields CDR1 KGHSH and CDR2 LQKENI. The junction had 11 bases not matched to a gene; V was cut back by 3 bases and J by 5 bases. CDR3 sequence (DNA): TGTGCCAGCTCACCGGGAGGAAGAGCGGGAGTTGAGACCCAGTACTTC. Its translation: CASSPGGRAGVETQYF.

With regard to this clonotype: The germline gene is not matched at one end of the junction; a read error may be the cause. The CDR3 loop is CASSLSGNGVSPLHF. In nucleotides, the CDR3 is TGTGCCAGCAGCTTGTCCGGCAATGGGGTTTCACCCCTCCACTTT. The chain has TRBV5-1 and TRBJ1-6, with no clear D. The CDR3 covers 15 residues. Looked up from germline, CDR1 is SGHRS and CDR2 is YFSETQ.

This clonotype occurred many times. The V and J genes are TRBV11-1 and TRBJ1-1, with 8 bases aligning to TRBD1. V shed 5 bases and J 4 bases; nucleotides not matched to a gene: 3. In germline, CDR1 is SGHAT, CDR2 FQDESV (reference sequence). CDR3 size: 13 residues. Here the CDR3 DNA reads TGTGCCAGCAGCCGACAGGGGTCCACTGAAGCTTTCTTT. Its protein product is CASSRQGSTEAFF.

Regarding this clonotype: This likely stems from a read error, as it lies one base from a far larger clone. This chain connects TRBV7-9 to TRBJ2-1; 8 nucleotides match TRBD2. J gave up 3 bases and V 2 bases, and 15 bases lay outside the gene matches. This CDR3 is built from 19 residues. In germline, CDR1 is SEHNR, CDR2 FQNEAQ (reference sequence). The CDR3 DNA sequence: TGTGCCAGCAGCTTAATGGCTGGTAGCGGGAAGGGGTACTACAATGAGCAGTTCTTC. This gives the protein CASSLMAGSGKGYYNEQFF.

This clonotype occurred many times. This sequence joins TRBV19 and TRBJ1-5, with D unclear. This CDR3 spans 15 amino acids. Germline V gene sequence: CDR1 LNHDA, CDR2 SQIVND (reference sequence). Deletions cut 1 base from V and 0 bases from J, with 7 bases between. The CDR3, as DNA: TGTGCCAGTAGTATAGTCGTGGGTAGCAATCAGCCCCAGCATTTT. Translation gives CASSIVVGSNQPQHF.

The genes are TRBV4-1 and TRBJ2-7, with 7 bases that match TRBD2. The germline V gene encodes CDR1 MGHRA and CDR2 YSYEKL. With 1 base clipped from V and 3 bases from J, the junction kept 6 bases outside the gene matches. The CDR3 is 15 amino acids. The CDR3 sequence: CASSQGWAGDYEQYF. The CDR3 region has the DNA TGCGCCAGCAGCCAAGGATGGGCGGGGGACTACGAGCAGTACTTC.

The rearrangement joins TRBV28 to TRBJ2-3; D call uncertain. From germline, CDR1 is MDHEN and CDR2 SYDVKM. This CDR3 region has 18 residues. The V end lost 3 bases, the J end lost 4 bases, and 23 bases lay between the germline ends. Written as DNA, the CDR3 is TGTGCCAGCAGTTTCCCCCAGTCAACAGTAGAAGACCCAGATACGCAGTATTTT. Amino acid sequence: CASSFPQSTVEDPDTQYF.

This clonotype was seen only a few times. A read error is possible here, since a much larger clone lies one base away. The final CDR3 position lacks the conserved phenylalanine or tryptophan, pointing to a likely read error. The CDR3 sequence is CASSPPSYNYGYTL. The CDR3 DNA follows: TGTGCCAGCTCCCCGCCTAGTTATAACTATGGCTACACCCTC. This chain connects TRBV18 to TRBJ1-2; D gene uncertain. Looked up from germline, CDR1 is KGHSH and CDR2 is LQKENI. The CDR3 covers 14 residues. Trimming shortened V by 6 bases and J by 1 base, and 12 bases separated the two germline ends.

The chain links TRBV20-1 to TRBJ1-2; no clear D gene. The CDR3 has 14 residues. CDR1 DFQATT and CDR2 SNEGSKA come from the germline V gene (reference sequence). The germline V and J ends were trimmed by 0 bases and 3 bases, with 11 bases remaining between them. In DNA, the CDR3 is TGCAGTGCTAGAGACTTGGTTATTGACTATGGCTACACCTTC. Translation: CSARDLVIDYGYTF.

The chain uses TRBV5-1 and TRBJ2-3, with D hard to call. In germline, CDR1 is SGHRS, CDR2 YFSETQ. V was shortened by 1 base and J by 5 bases, with 11 bases between the two germline ends. There are 14 residues in the CDR3. The CDR3 reads CASSLLIHKDTQYF. The CDR3 DNA reads TGCGCCAGCAGCTTGTTGATTCACAAAGATACGCAGTATTTT.

Comment on this clonotype: A read error may explain this, as a much larger clone is one base away. The chain joins TRBV29-1 to TRBJ2-4; no clear D gene. With 4 bases removed from V and 2 bases from J, the gap between germline ends came to 9 bases. CDR1 is SQVTM, CDR2 ANQGSEA, per germline. The CDR3 covers 13 residues. The CDR3 bases are TGCAGCGTTGCCGGCCGATCCAAAAACATTCAGTACTTC. It translates to CSVAGRSKNIQYF.

This clonotype was detected only a few times. A far larger clone is only one base removed, so a read error is likely. V and J are TRBV7-9 and TRBJ2-1; 7 bases align to TRBD1. Germline loops: CDR1 SEHNR, CDR2 FQNEAQ (reference sequence). Trimming took 7 bases from V and 8 from J; bases not matched to a gene: 14. The CDR3 covers 15 residues. CDR3 protein: CASIPRGWLGDEQFF. The CDR3, as DNA: TGTGCCAGCATCCCCAGGGGGTGGCTCGGAGATGAGCAGTTCTTC.